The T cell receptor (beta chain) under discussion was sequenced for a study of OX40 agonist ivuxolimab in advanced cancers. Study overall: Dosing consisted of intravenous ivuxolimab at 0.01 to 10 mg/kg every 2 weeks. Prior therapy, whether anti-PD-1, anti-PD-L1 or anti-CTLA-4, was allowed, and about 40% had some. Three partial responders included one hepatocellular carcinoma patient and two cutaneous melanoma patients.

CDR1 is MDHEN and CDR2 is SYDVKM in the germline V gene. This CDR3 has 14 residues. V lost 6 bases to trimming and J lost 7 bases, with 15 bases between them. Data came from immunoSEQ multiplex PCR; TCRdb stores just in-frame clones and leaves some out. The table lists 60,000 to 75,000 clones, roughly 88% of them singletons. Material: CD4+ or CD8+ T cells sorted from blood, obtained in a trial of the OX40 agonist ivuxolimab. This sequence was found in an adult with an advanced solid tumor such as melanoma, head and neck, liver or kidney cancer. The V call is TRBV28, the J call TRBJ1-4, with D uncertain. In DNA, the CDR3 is TGTGCCAGCAGGAAGACCCATTCTATTGAAAAACTGTTTTTT. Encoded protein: CASRKTHSIEKLFF. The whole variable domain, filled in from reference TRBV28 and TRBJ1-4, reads DVKVTQSSRYLVKRTGEKVFLECVQDMDHENMFWYRQDPGLGLRLIYFSYDVKMKEKGDIPEGYSVSREKKERFSLILESASTNQTSMYLCASRKTHSIEKLFFGSGTQLSVL.